This T cell receptor beta chain was recovered during a study of blood T cell repertoires in COVID-19. Looking at the study overall: Material from acute and convalescent COVID-19 was sourced from the United States, Italy and Spain. T cells, B-cell-depleted T cells, or PBMCs provided the cDNA or gDNA that served as material.

Which cohort a participant joined came from the clinical history participants gave. Among Cohort 3 donors, those recovered had two negative PCRs, clearance, or symptom resolution. The length of the CDR3 is 15 residues. Germline V gene sequence: CDR1 MGHRA, CDR2 YSYEKL. V lost 0 bases to trimming and J lost 3 bases, with 11 bases between them. Only in-frame clones appear in the TCRdb table, and some are missing; sequencing was by immunoSEQ multiplex PCR. Of 130,000 to 150,000 clones in the sample, 85% were seen once. J is TRBJ1-1 and V is TRBV4-1, with D perhaps matching TRBD1 (5 bases). The source is a woman between 40 and 50 years old who had recovered from COVID-19. The sequenced sample consisted of PBMCs or T cells enriched from blood (not recorded which). CDR3 DNA: TGCGCCAGCAGCCAAGATCGGGGGACTCACACTGAAGCTTTCTTT. Translating it yields CASSQDRGTHTEAFF.